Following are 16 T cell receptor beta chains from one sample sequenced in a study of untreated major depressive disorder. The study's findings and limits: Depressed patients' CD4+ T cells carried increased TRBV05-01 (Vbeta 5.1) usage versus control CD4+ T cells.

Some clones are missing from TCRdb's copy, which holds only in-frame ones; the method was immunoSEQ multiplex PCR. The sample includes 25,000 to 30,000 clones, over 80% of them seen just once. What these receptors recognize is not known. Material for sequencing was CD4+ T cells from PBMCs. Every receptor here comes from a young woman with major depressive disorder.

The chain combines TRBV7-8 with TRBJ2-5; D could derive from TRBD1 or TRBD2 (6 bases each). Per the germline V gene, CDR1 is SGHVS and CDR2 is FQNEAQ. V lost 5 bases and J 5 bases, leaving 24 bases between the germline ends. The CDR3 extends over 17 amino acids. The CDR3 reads CASSAGRGQGRRETQYF. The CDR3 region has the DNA TGTGCCAGCAGCGCCGGACGGGGGCAGGGTCGAAGGGAGACCCAGTACTTC.

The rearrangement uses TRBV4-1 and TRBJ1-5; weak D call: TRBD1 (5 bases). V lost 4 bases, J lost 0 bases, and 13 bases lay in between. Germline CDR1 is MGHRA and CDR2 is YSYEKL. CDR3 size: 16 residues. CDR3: CASSLHGQGSNQPQHF. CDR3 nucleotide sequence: TGCGCCAGCAGCCTACACGGTCAGGGTAGCAATCAGCCCCAGCATTTT.

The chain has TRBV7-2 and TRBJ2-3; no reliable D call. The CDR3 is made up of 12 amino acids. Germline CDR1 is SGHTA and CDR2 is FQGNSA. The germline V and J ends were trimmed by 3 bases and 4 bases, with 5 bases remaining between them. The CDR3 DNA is TGTGCCAGCAGCTTTAGTGCAGATACGCAGTATTTT. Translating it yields CASSFSADTQYF.

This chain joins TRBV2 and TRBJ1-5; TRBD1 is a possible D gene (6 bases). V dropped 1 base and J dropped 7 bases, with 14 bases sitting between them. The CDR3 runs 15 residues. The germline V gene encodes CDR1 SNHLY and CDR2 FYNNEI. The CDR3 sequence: CASSEGIRGVQPQHF. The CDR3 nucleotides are TGTGCCAGCAGTGAAGGTATCAGGGGAGTCCAGCCCCAGCATTTT.

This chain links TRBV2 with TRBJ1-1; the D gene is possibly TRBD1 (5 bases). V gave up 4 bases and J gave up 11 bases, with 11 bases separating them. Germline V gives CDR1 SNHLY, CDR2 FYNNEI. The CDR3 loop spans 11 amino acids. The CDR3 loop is CASSVRGRAFF. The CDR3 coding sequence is TGTGCCAGCAGTGTTAGGGGACGGGCTTTCTTT.

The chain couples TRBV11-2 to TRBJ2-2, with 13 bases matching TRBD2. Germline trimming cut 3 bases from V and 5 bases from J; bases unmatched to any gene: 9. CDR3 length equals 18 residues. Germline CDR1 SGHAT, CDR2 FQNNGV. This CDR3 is CASSFPGLAGFRTGELFF. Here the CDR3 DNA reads TGTGCCAGCAGCTTTCCGGGACTAGCGGGGTTTAGGACCGGGGAGCTGTTTTTT. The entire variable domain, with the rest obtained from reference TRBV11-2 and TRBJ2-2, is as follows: EAGVAQSPRYKIIEKRQSVAFWCNPISGHATLYWYQQILGQGPKLLIQFQNNGVVDDSQLPKDRFSAERLKGVDSTLKIQPAKLEDSAVYLCASSFPGLAGFRTGELFFGEGSRLTVL.

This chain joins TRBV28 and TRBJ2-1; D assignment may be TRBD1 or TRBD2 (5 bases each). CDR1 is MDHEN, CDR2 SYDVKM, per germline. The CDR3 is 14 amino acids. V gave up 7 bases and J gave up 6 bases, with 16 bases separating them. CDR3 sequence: CASISGPTLNEQFF. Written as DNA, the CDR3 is TGTGCCAGCATTTCGGGACCCACTCTCAATGAGCAGTTCTTC. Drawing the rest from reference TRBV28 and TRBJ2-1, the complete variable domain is DVKVTQSSRYLVKRTGEKVFLECVQDMDHENMFWYRQDPGLGLRLIYFSYDVKMKEKGDIPEGYSVSREKKERFSLILESASTNQTSMYLCASISGPTLNEQFFGPGTRLTVL.

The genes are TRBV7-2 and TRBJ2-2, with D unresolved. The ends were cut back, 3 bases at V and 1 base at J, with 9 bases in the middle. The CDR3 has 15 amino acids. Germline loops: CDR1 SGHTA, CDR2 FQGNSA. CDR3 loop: CASSFRQENTGELFF. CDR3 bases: TGTGCCAGCAGCTTCAGGCAGGAGAACACCGGGGAGCTGTTTTTT.

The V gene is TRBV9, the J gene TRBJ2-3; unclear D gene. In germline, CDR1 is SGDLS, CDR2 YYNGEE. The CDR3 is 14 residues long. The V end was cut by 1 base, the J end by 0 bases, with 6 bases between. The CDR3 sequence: CASSVSSSTDTQYF. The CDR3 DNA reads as TGTGCCAGCAGCGTAAGCTCTAGCACAGATACGCAGTATTTT.

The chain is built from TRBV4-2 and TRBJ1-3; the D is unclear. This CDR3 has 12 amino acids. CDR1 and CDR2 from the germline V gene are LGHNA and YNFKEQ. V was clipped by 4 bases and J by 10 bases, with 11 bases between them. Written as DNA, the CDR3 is TGTGCCAGCAGCCCTTCTGGGTCGACCATATATTTT. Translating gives CASSPSGSTIYF.

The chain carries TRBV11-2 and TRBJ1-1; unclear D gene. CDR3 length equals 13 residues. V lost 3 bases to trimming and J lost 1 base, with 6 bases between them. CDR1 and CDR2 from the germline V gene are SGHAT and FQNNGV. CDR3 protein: CASSLGWNTEAFF. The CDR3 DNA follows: TGTGCCAGCAGCTTGGGATGGAACACTGAAGCTTTCTTT.

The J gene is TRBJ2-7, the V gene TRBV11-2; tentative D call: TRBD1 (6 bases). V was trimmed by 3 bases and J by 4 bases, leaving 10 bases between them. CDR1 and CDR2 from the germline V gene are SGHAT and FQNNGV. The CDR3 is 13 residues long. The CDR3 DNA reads TGTGCCAGCAGCTTCTCCGGACAGTACGAGCAGTACTTC. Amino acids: CASSFSGQYEQYF.

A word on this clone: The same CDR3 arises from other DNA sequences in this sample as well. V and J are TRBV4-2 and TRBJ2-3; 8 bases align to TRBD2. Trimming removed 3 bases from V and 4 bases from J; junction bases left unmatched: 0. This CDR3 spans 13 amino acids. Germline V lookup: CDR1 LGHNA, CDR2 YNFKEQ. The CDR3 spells CASSQGLADTQYF. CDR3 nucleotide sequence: TGTGCCAGCAGCCAGGGACTAGCAGATACGCAGTATTTT.

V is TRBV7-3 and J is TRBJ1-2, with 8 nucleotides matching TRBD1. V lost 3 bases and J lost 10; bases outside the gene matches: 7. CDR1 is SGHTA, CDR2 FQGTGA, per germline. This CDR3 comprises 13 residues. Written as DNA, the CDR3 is TGTGCCAGCAGCTTCCGGGACAGGCGAGACTACACCTTC. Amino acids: CASSFRDRRDYTF.

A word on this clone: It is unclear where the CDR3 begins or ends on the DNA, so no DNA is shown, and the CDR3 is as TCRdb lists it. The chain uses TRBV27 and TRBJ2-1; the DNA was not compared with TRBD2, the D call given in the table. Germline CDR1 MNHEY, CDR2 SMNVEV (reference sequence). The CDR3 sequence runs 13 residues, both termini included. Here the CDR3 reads CASSSSGVNEQFF.

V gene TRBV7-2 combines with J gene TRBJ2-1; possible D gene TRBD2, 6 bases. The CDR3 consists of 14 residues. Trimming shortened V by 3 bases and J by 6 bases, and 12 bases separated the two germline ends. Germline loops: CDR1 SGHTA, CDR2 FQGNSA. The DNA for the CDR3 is TGTGCCAGCAGCTTCGGGACTCAACGCAATGAGCAGTTCTTC. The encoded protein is CASSFGTQRNEQFF.